This entry lists 29 T cell receptor beta chains sequenced from one sample in a study of beta chain features in type 1 diabetes. The entirety of the isolated RNA underwent reverse transcription, so expressed TCRB transcripts were sequenced. TCRdb's copy holds only in-frame clones and misses some; the assay was immunoSEQ multiplex PCR. The sample has hundreds of thousands of clones, approximately 12% seen once. The sequenced sample was naive CD4+ T cells from blood. The receptors here all came from a man younger than 30 in good health.

This clone has more than one count but fewer than ten. The genes are TRBV29-1 and TRBJ1-2; D is possibly TRBD1 (5 bases). The germline V and J ends were trimmed by 6 bases and 0 bases, with 11 bases remaining between them. Germline CDR1 reads SQVTM; CDR2 reads ANQGSEA. There are 13 residues in the CDR3. CDR3 DNA: TGCAGCGTCGGGACTTACGCTAACTATGGCTACACCTTC. It specifies CSVGTYANYGYTF.

This clone was seen a few times. This chain connects TRBV5-6 to TRBJ2-7; D is uncertain. Trimming took off 0 bases at V and 5 bases at J, with 12 bases between the two ends. The CDR3 contains 14 residues. Germline values: CDR1 SGHDT, CDR2 YYEEEE. The CDR3 sequence: CASSLVVTADEQYF. As DNA, the CDR3 is TGTGCCAGCAGCTTGGTGGTCACGGCGGACGAGCAGTACTTC.

This clone was picked up a small number of times. The V and J genes are TRBV6-5 and TRBJ1-5; D is possibly TRBD1 (6 bases). V was clipped by 6 bases and J by 4 bases, with 16 bases between them. From germline, CDR1 is MNHEY and CDR2 SVGAGI. There are 15 residues in the CDR3. For the CDR3, the DNA is TGTGCCAGCAGGGCCGTAGGGGGTGGAAATCAGCCCCAGCATTTT. This translates into CASRAVGGGNQPQHF.

The V gene is TRBV11-2, the J gene TRBJ2-5; 11 bases agree with TRBD1. CDR1 is SGHAT and CDR2 is FQNNGV in the germline V gene. This CDR3 is 16 amino acids long. J gave up 4 bases and V 4 bases, and 8 bases lay outside the gene matches. The CDR3 region is CASSWTGTGGSETQYF. The CDR3 DNA reads TGTGCCAGCAGCTGGACCGGGACAGGGGGTTCAGAGACCCAGTACTTC.

This clone was observed a few times. This chain uses TRBV2 with TRBJ1-2; no clear D gene. The CDR3 loop spans 13 amino acids. Germline CDR1 reads SNHLY; CDR2 reads FYNNEI. V lost 8 bases, J lost 2 bases, and 12 bases lay in between. The CDR3 is CASLRESNYGYTF. Here the CDR3 DNA reads TGTGCCAGCTTGCGGGAGAGCAACTATGGCTACACCTTC.

This chain joins TRBV29-1 and TRBJ2-7; the match to TRBD1 covers 11 bases. The V gene's germline CDR1 is SQVTM and CDR2 ANQGSEA. V was pared by 7 bases and J by 3 bases, with 5 bases of the junction left unmatched. The CDR3 runs to 13 residues. The CDR3 loop is CSAQGQGGYEQYF. The CDR3 DNA is TGCAGCGCCCAGGGACAGGGGGGCTACGAGCAGTACTTC.

This clone was detected a few times. DNA of the CDR3: TGTGCCAGCAGTCAGCTGGGGGGGAACACTGAAGCTTTCTTT. Translating it yields CASSQLGGNTEAFF. The J gene is TRBJ1-1, the V gene TRBV25-1; weak D call: TRBD1 (5 bases). V shed 5 bases and J shed 1 base, with 11 bases lying between them. The CDR3 runs 14 residues. Germline-derived CDR1 and CDR2 are MGHDK and SYGVNS.

This chain links TRBV15 with TRBJ2-7, with D tentatively TRBD1 (5 bases). The V end was cut by 0 bases, the J end by 3 bases, with 9 bases between. CDR1 LNHNV and CDR2 YYDKDF come from the germline V gene (reference sequence). The CDR3 is made up of 14 amino acids. The CDR3 nucleotides are TGTGCCACCAGCAGAGATGGGCAGGGCTACGAGCAGTACTTC. It encodes CATSRDGQGYEQYF.

This rearrangement joins TRBV30 to TRBJ2-1; 8 bases are a match to TRBD1. The CDR3 is 11 residues long. The V segment lost 4 bases and the J segment 8 bases; nucleotides outside the gene matches: 1. CDR1 is GTSNPN, CDR2 SVGIG, per germline (reference sequence). In DNA form, the CDR3 reads TGTGCCTGGACAGGGGGCTATGAGCAGTTCTTC. Amino acids: CAWTGGYEQFF. Complete variable domain (other parts from reference TRBV30 and TRBJ2-1): SQTIHQWPATLVQPVGSPLSLECTVEGTSNPNLYWYRQAAGRGLQLLFYSVGIGQISSEVPQNLSASRPQDRQFILSSKKLLLSDSGFYLCAWTGGYEQFFGPGTRLTVL.

This chain links TRBV27 with TRBJ2-7; no definite D call. Germline loops: CDR1 MNHEY, CDR2 SMNVEV (reference sequence). The V gene lost 6 bases and the J gene lost 3 bases, with 15 bases spanning the gap. CDR3 size: 14 residues. In nucleotides, the CDR3 is TGTGCCAGCAGCTCCCCGCTAGTCAACTACGAGCAGTACTTC. As protein: CASSSPLVNYEQYF.

In this sample, this clone turned up a few times. The chain combines TRBV7-2 with TRBJ1-1; 10 bases match TRBD1. Unmatched junction bases numbered 1, after V lost 3 bases and J lost 0 bases. Germline CDR1 and CDR2: SGHTA and FQGNSA. CDR3 length: 15 residues. CDR3 DNA sequence: TGTGCCAGCAGCTTTGACAGGGGGCTGAACACTGAAGCTTTCTTT. Protein: CASSFDRGLNTEAFF.

This clone has more than one count but fewer than ten. J is TRBJ2-1 and V is TRBV20-1; 9 bases agree with TRBD2. Germline loops: CDR1 DFQATT, CDR2 SNEGSKA (reference sequence). CDR3 size: 11 residues. The ends lost 6 bases at V and 15 bases at J; junction bases unmatched: 9. CDR3 DNA sequence: TGCAGTGCGCACTACCGGACTAGCGTGTTCTTC. Translated, it gives CSAHYRTSVFF.

This chain uses TRBV5-1 with TRBJ2-1, with TRBD1 matching over 9 bases. This CDR3 contains 15 residues. V was clipped by 3 bases and J by 1 base; unmatched bases: 2. Germline V gene lookup returns CDR1 SGHRS and CDR2 YFSETQ. The CDR3 sequence is CASSWDRASYNEQFF. The CDR3 nucleotides read TGCGCCAGCAGCTGGGACAGGGCTTCCTACAATGAGCAGTTCTTC.

This chain joins TRBV28 and TRBJ1-5; 9 bases are a match to TRBD1. Germline V CDR1 and CDR2: MDHEN, SYDVKM. Germline trimming cut 4 bases from V and 5 bases from J; bases unmatched to any gene: 3. The CDR3 totals 14 residues. CDR3 nucleotides: TGTGCCAGCAGTTGGACAGGGGATTATCAGCCCCAGCATTTT. Encoded protein: CASSWTGDYQPQHF.

This clone was counted between two and nine times. This sequence joins TRBV5-1 and TRBJ2-3; 12 nucleotides line up with TRBD1. Germline V gene sequence: CDR1 SGHRS, CDR2 YFSETQ. This CDR3 is built from 14 residues. Germline trimming cut 5 bases from V and 4 bases from J; bases unmatched to any gene: 2. CDR3 nucleotide sequence: TGCGCCAGCAGGGGACAGGGGGCGGCAGATACGCAGTATTTT. This encodes CASRGQGAADTQYF.

This clone was picked up a small number of times. The gene calls are TRBV6-6 and TRBJ1-1; 9 nucleotides match TRBD1. The CDR3 contains 15 residues. CDR1 is MNHNY, CDR2 SVGAGI, per germline (reference sequence). After removal of 3 bases from V and 0 bases from J, the junction contained 2 bases not matched to a gene. CDR3 protein: CASSYTGGMNTEAFF. CDR3 bases: TGTGCCAGCAGTTATACAGGGGGCATGAACACTGAAGCTTTCTTT.

The chain uses TRBV7-2 and TRBJ2-3; D remains ambiguous. The CDR3 loop spans 14 amino acids. Per germline, CDR1 SGHTA and CDR2 FQGNSA. Trimming took off 3 bases at V and 1 base at J, with 8 bases between the two ends. DNA of the CDR3: TGTGCCAGCAGCTTCGGGTTGGGCACAGATACGCAGTATTTT. It codes for CASSFGLGTDTQYF.

V usage is TRBV7-3 and J usage is TRBJ2-1; TRBD2 is a possible D gene (6 bases). The germline V gene has CDR1 SGHTA and CDR2 FQGTGA. Trimming stripped 1 base from V and 0 bases from J, with 13 bases between. The CDR3 contains 17 residues. CDR3 region: CASSLKYRGSSYNEQFF. The CDR3 DNA follows: TGTGCCAGCAGCTTAAAGTACCGGGGGAGCTCCTACAATGAGCAGTTCTTC.

This clone was seen a few times. The rearrangement links TRBV19 to TRBJ2-1; 11 bases are a match to TRBD2. CDR3 size: 16 residues. V gave up 3 bases and J gave up 7 bases; unmatched junction bases: 8. Germline CDR1 is LNHDA and CDR2 is SQIVND (reference sequence). In DNA form, the CDR3 reads TGTGCCAGTAGTATCGGTAGCGGGAGGGCCAGGAATGAGCAGTTCTTC. It codes for CASSIGSGRARNEQFF.

This clone was detected only a few times. This chain uses TRBV30 with TRBJ1-2; TRBD1 aligns across 7 bases. The germline V gene encodes CDR1 GTSNPN and CDR2 SVGIG (reference sequence). The CDR3 spans 15 residues. The J segment lost 4 bases and the V segment lost 2 bases, leaving 10 bases of the junction unmatched. CDR3 protein: CAWSWAGGKSYGYTF. The CDR3 coding sequence is TGTGCCTGGAGTTGGGCAGGGGGAAAATCCTATGGCTACACCTTC.

This clone was counted only a few times. DNA of the CDR3: TGTGCCTGGTCCGCCTACGCAGGGGGTTGGACTCCAAAATCGAACACTGAAGCTTTCTTT. Its protein product is CAWSAYAGGWTPKSNTEAFF. The chain recombines TRBV30 with TRBJ1-1; 7 bases map to TRBD1. This CDR3 contains 20 residues. Looked up from germline, CDR1 is GTSNPN and CDR2 is SVGIG (reference sequence). V was clipped by 5 bases and J by 1 base; unmatched bases: 25.

This clone showed up just a few times. The chain combines TRBV5-1 with TRBJ2-5; D is ambiguous. From germline, CDR1 is SGHRS and CDR2 YFSETQ. The CDR3 loop spans 14 amino acids. Trimming removed 0 bases from V and 2 bases from J, with 8 bases in between. The CDR3: CASSLDSLQETQYF. The DNA of the CDR3 is TGCGCCAGCAGCTTGGACAGCCTTCAAGAGACCCAGTACTTC.

This clone was found a few times. The chain recombines TRBV18 with TRBJ2-7; tentatively, D is TRBD2 (6 bases). Trimming took off 2 bases at V and 2 bases at J, with 16 bases between the two ends. Germline V gives CDR1 KGHSH, CDR2 LQKENI. CDR3 length equals 16 residues. The chain's CDR3 is CASSPTGRIVTYEQYF. The CDR3 nucleotides read TGTGCCAGCTCACCAACGGGGAGGATTGTGACCTACGAGCAGTACTTC.

This chain joins TRBV6-4 and TRBJ2-3; TRBD1 aligns across 11 bases. Germline CDR1 is MRHNA and CDR2 is SNTAGT. Unmatched junction bases numbered 1, after V lost 8 bases and J lost 0 bases. The CDR3 length is 14 residues. Here the CDR3 reads CASGQGASTDTQYF. CDR3 nucleotides: TGTGCCAGCGGACAGGGGGCTAGCACAGATACGCAGTATTTT.

This clone showed up just a few times. The V call is TRBV7-9, the J call TRBJ1-1; D unresolved. The V and J ends lost 3 bases and 2 bases respectively, with 4 bases between them. Germline V gene lookup returns CDR1 SEHNR and CDR2 FQNEAQ (reference sequence). The CDR3 extends over 12 amino acids. The CDR3 DNA follows: TGTGCCAGCAGCTTGACAAACACTGAAGCTTTCTTT. It encodes CASSLTNTEAFF.

The V call is TRBV9, the J call TRBJ1-3; D call uncertain. The V gene lost 5 bases and the J gene lost 0 bases, with 15 bases spanning the gap. Per the germline V gene, CDR1 is SGDLS and CDR2 is YYNGEE. CDR3 size: 16 residues. CDR3 DNA sequence: TGTGCCAGCAGTGCCAGTTCTTTAAGCTCTGGAAACACCATATATTTT. It is translated as CASSASSLSSGNTIYF. Supplemented by reference TRBV9 and TRBJ1-3, the full variable domain reads DSGVTQTPKHLITATGQRVTLRCSPRSGDLSVYWYQQSLDQGLQFLIQYYNGEERAKGNILERFSAQQFPDLHSELNLSSLELGDSALYFCASSASSLSSGNTIYFGEGSWLTVV.

This rearrangement joins TRBV30 to TRBJ1-5, with 7 bases aligning to TRBD1. In germline, CDR1 is GTSNPN, CDR2 SVGIG (reference sequence). The CDR3 sequence is 13 residues long. Trimming cost V 2 bases and J 9 bases; bases outside gene matches: 7. The CDR3 reads CAWSNYRGGPQHF. The CDR3 DNA reads as TGTGCCTGGAGTAACTACAGGGGTGGGCCCCAGCATTTT.

This clone has just a few counts. The chain couples TRBV30 to TRBJ2-3, with D perhaps TRBD2 (6 bases). The V gene's germline CDR1 is GTSNPN and CDR2 SVGIG (reference sequence). This CDR3 has 13 residues. Trimming took off 7 bases at V and 1 base at J, with 12 bases between the two ends. The CDR3 DNA follows: TGTGCCTACGCCTTAGCGGGCACAGATACGCAGTATTTT. It yields the protein CAYALAGTDTQYF. The whole variable domain, remainder taken from reference TRBV30 and TRBJ2-3, is SQTIHQWPATLVQPVGSPLSLECTVEGTSNPNLYWYRQAAGRGLQLLFYSVGIGQISSEVPQNLSASRPQDRQFILSSKKLLLSDSGFYLCAYALAGTDTQYFGPGTRLTVL.

The chain uses TRBV7-3 and TRBJ2-5, with D possibly matching TRBD1 (5 bases). Germline CDR1 reads SGHTA; CDR2 reads FQGTGA. The CDR3 has 13 residues. V was pared by 5 bases and J by 6 bases, with 13 bases between. This CDR3 reads CASSEVRGKTQYF. CDR3 nucleotides: TGTGCCAGCAGCGAAGTAAGGGGAAAGACCCAGTACTTC.